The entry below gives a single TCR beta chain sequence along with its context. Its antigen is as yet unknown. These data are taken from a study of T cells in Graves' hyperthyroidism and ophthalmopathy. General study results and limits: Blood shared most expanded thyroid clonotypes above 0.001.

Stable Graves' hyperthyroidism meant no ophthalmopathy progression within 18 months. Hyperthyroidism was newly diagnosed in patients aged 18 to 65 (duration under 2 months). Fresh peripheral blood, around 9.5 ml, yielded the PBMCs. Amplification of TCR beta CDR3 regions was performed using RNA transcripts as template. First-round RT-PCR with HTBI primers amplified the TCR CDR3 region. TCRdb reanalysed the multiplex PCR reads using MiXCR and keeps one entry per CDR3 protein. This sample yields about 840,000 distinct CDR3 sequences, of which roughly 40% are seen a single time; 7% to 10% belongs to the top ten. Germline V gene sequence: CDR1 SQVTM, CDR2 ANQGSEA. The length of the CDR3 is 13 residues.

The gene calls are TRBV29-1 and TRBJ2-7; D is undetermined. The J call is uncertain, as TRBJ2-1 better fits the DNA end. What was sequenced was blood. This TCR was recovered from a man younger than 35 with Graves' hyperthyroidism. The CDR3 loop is CSVEGLDYNEQFF. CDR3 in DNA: TGCAGCGTTGAAGGGTTAGACTACAATGAGCAGTTCTTC.